The 19 T cell receptor beta chains given below trace back to one sample, sequenced in a study of blood T cell repertoires in COVID-19. TCRdb's table, derived via immunoSEQ multiplex PCR, lists solely in-frame clones and lacks some. The sample lists 90,000 to 150,000 clones, around 80% occurring once. The sequencing sample was made of peripheral blood. Every receptor here comes from a woman older than 75 with acute or convalescent COVID-19.

The V gene is TRBV18, the J gene TRBJ2-3; TRBD2 is a possible D gene (6 bases). CDR1 and CDR2 from the germline V gene are KGHSH and LQKENI. The CDR3 has 14 residues. V dropped 6 bases and J dropped 2 bases, with 12 bases sitting between them. The CDR3 DNA reads TGTGCCAGCTCGCTGGGGGGTGACACAGATACGCAGTATTTT. Encoded protein: CASSLGGDTDTQYF.

This chain uses TRBV28 with TRBJ2-6; a possible D gene is TRBD2 (5 bases). V lost 11 bases and J 2 bases, leaving 7 bases between the germline ends. The germline V gene has CDR1 MDHEN and CDR2 SYDVKM. The CDR3 extends over 12 amino acids. In DNA form, the CDR3 reads TGTGCCTCGGGGACTGGGGCCAACGTCCTGACTTTC. This codes for CASGTGANVLTF.

This chain connects TRBV19 to TRBJ2-7; 7 bases align to TRBD1. Germline V gives CDR1 LNHDA, CDR2 SQIVND (reference sequence). V lost 3 bases to trimming and J lost 2 bases; unmatched junction nucleotides: 7. This CDR3 region has 15 residues. This CDR3 is CASSMGTERTYEQYF. As DNA, the CDR3 is TGTGCCAGTAGTATGGGGACAGAAAGAACCTACGAGCAGTACTTC.

V usage is TRBV6-6 and J usage is TRBJ1-5; maybe TRBD1 (5 bases). V lost 6 bases and J lost 5, with 14 bases in between. The germline V gene has CDR1 MNHNY and CDR2 SVGAGI (reference sequence). This CDR3 contains 14 residues. The CDR3 region is CASRETGGDQPQHF. The DNA for the CDR3 is TGTGCCAGCAGAGAGACGGGGGGGGATCAGCCCCAGCATTTT.

V is TRBV19 and J is TRBJ2-3; D remains unclear. V shed 8 bases and J shed 2 bases, with 14 bases lying between them. The CDR3 loop spans 14 amino acids. In germline, CDR1 is LNHDA, CDR2 SQIVND (reference sequence). The CDR3 loop reads CASSSSSFTDTQYF. Written as DNA, the CDR3 is TGTGCCAGTTCGTCGAGCTCATTCACAGATACGCAGTATTTT.

V is TRBV28 and J is TRBJ1-5; 7 nucleotides align to TRBD1. Germline loops: CDR1 MDHEN, CDR2 SYDVKM. With V trimmed by 10 bases and J by 3 bases, 12 bases remained unmatched. This CDR3 has 15 residues. This chain's CDR3 is CATTRQGVPNQPQHF. CDR3 bases: TGTGCCACCACGCGGCAGGGGGTCCCCAATCAGCCCCAGCATTTT.

This rearrangement joins TRBV12-3 or TRBV12-4 to TRBJ2-5; D gene unclear. The CDR3 runs 11 residues. Between the trimmed V and J ends, which lost 6 bases and 5 bases, there was a span of 7 bases. CDR3 nucleotide sequence: TGTGCCAGCAGAGCCTTGGAGACCCAGTACTTC. It encodes CASRALETQYF.

The gene calls are TRBV28 and TRBJ2-3; D perhaps matches TRBD2 (5 bases). This CDR3 comprises 13 residues. Per germline, CDR1 MDHEN and CDR2 SYDVKM. V dropped 5 bases and J dropped 2 bases, with 8 bases sitting between them. The CDR3 DNA follows: TGTGCCAGCAGTCGGGGTATCACAGATACGCAGTATTTT. This sequence encodes CASSRGITDTQYF.

This chain links TRBV19 with TRBJ1-1; D uncertain. This CDR3 has 12 residues. The germline V gene has CDR1 LNHDA and CDR2 SQIVND (reference sequence). V was clipped by 7 bases and J by 2 bases, with 8 bases between them. Written as DNA, the CDR3 is TGTGCCAGTATTGAACACAACACTGAAGCTTTCTTT. Its protein is CASIEHNTEAFF.

This chain joins TRBV27 and TRBJ1-2; no clear D gene. The CDR3 is 15 residues long. Looked up from germline, CDR1 is MNHEY and CDR2 is SMNVEV (reference sequence). Trimming stripped 2 bases from V and 4 bases from J, with 14 bases between. This CDR3 reads CASSLGGGRSYGYTF. The DNA for the CDR3 is TGTGCCAGCAGTTTAGGCGGAGGGAGGAGCTATGGCTACACCTTC.

CDR3: CASSIAYAETQYF. In nucleotides, the CDR3 is TGTGCCAGCAGTATAGCCTATGCTGAGACCCAGTACTTC. The chain has TRBV6-5 and TRBJ2-5; D remains ambiguous. The CDR3 totals 13 residues. Germline CDR1 reads MNHEY; CDR2 reads SVGAGI. The germline V and J ends were trimmed by 5 bases and 5 bases, with 12 bases remaining between them.

The chain couples TRBV10-1 to TRBJ1-2; D uncertain. The CDR3 has 11 residues. V dropped 10 bases and J dropped 6 bases, with 12 bases sitting between them. Germline assignment: CDR1 WNHNN and CDR2 SYGVQD (reference sequence). CDR3 sequence reads: CAIHNEDGYTF. In DNA form, the CDR3 reads TGCGCCATTCACAATGAGGATGGCTACACCTTC.

In nucleotides, the CDR3 is TGTGCCAAACGCTTACTGAGAGAGCAGTACTTC. Translating gives CAKRLLREQYF. The chain uses TRBV21-1 and TRBJ2-7; TRBD2 was called by the table and not checked on the DNA. TRBV21-1 is labeled a pseudogene. This CDR3 is built from 11 residues.

The chain couples TRBV7-2 to TRBJ2-1; D is perhaps TRBD1 (6 bases). The germline V gene has CDR1 SGHTA and CDR2 FQGNSA. This CDR3 region has 15 residues. V shed 5 bases and J shed 0 bases, with 11 bases lying between them. For the CDR3, the DNA is TGTGCCAGCAGCCCCGACAGGAGCTCCTACAATGAGCAGTTCTTC. This encodes CASSPDRSSYNEQFF. Looking up the rest from reference TRBV7-2 and TRBJ2-1 gives the full variable domain: GAGVSQSPSNKVTEKGKDVELRCDPISGHTALYWYRQSLGQGLEFLIYFQGNSAPDKSGLPSDRFSAERTGGSVSTLTIQRTQQEDSAVYLCASSPDRSSYNEQFFGPGTRLTVL.

A few counts support this clone. The V call is TRBV6-2 or TRBV6-3, the J call TRBJ1-1; the D gene is possibly TRBD1 (5 bases). Germline V gene sequence: CDR1 MNHEY, CDR2 SVGEGT. The CDR3 length is 13 residues. V lost 2 bases and J lost 1, with 5 bases in between. CDR3 sequence: CASSYTGNTEAFF. The CDR3 nucleotides are TGTGCCAGCAGTTACACAGGGAACACTGAAGCTTTCTTT.

This clone was seen a few times. V and J are TRBV4-1 and TRBJ1-1, with D possibly TRBD1 on 6 matching bases. The germline gives CDR1 MGHRA, CDR2 YSYEKL. The CDR3 has 14 amino acids. V gave up 0 bases and J gave up 5 bases, with 10 bases separating them. CDR3 coding DNA: TGCGCCAGCAGCCAAGATCCCAGGGGAACTGAAGCTTTCTTT. Encoded protein: CASSQDPRGTEAFF.

The rearrangement links TRBV2 to TRBJ1-2; 8 positions agree with TRBD1. Germline V lookup: CDR1 SNHLY, CDR2 FYNNEI. Trimming at V came to 1 base and at J to 2 bases, leaving 0 bases not matched to a gene. The CDR3 covers 14 residues. CDR3 sequence (DNA): TGTGCCAGCAGTGAAGGGACAGGGAACTATGGCTACACCTTC. Its translation is CASSEGTGNYGYTF.

This clone was recorded a few times. The V gene is TRBV7-2, the J gene TRBJ1-1; 8 bases map to TRBD1. After removal of 1 base from V and 1 base from J, the junction contained 2 bases not matched to a gene. CDR1 and CDR2 from the germline V gene are SGHTA and FQGNSA. The CDR3 sequence is 15 residues long. The CDR3 here is CASSLGGTGNTEAFF. The CDR3 DNA reads TGTGCCAGCAGCTTAGGAGGGACAGGGAACACTGAAGCTTTCTTT.

The chain employs TRBV15 and TRBJ2-3; D uncertain. CDR3 length equals 15 residues. The germline CDR1 and CDR2 sequences are LNHNV and YYDKDF (reference sequence). With 0 bases removed from V and 3 bases from J, the gap between germline ends came to 10 bases. Here the CDR3 reads CATSREGRLTDTQYF. In DNA, the CDR3 is TGTGCCACCAGCAGAGAGGGCAGGCTAACAGATACGCAGTATTTT.